One sample yielded the 17 T cell receptor beta chains listed below, sequenced in a study of cytomegalovirus exposure and HLA in healthy donors (TCRdb year 2017). Library construction relied on the immunoSEQ multiplex PCR assay. A mixture of 60 forward primers for TCR Vbeta segments and 13 reverse primers for TCR Jbeta segments was used in the multiplex PCR. Held by TCRdb, this immuneACCESS table contains in-frame sequences only and omits some clones. Under half of the omission traces to an unresolved V gene where checked; the cause of the rest is unknown. The sample yields about 120,000 clones; about three fifths were counted once. In total, the top ten clones hold 10% of the sample. The sample consisted of PBMCs. The receptors were gathered from a man in his forties or fifties in good health and CMV-seropositive.

The chain has TRBV27 and TRBJ1-2, with 7 positions matching TRBD1. The CDR3 contains 15 residues. Germline V gene data show CDR1 as MNHEY and CDR2 as SMNVEV (reference sequence). V shed 1 base, J shed 4 bases, and the junction held 6 bases outside the gene matches. The CDR3 loop is CASSLYPTGIYGYTF. Written as DNA, the CDR3 is TGTGCCAGCAGTTTATACCCGACAGGGATCTATGGCTACACCTTC.

The chain recombines TRBV30 with TRBJ1-6; D not certain. Germline CDR1 is GTSNPN and CDR2 is SVGIG (reference sequence). Trimming shortened V by 4 bases and J by 6 bases, and 16 bases separated the two germline ends. The CDR3 contains 15 residues. CDR3 loop: CAWTSESWFNSPLHF. DNA of the CDR3: TGTGCCTGGACGTCCGAGAGTTGGTTTAATTCACCCCTCCACTTT. Drawing the rest from reference TRBV30 and TRBJ1-6, the complete variable domain is SQTIHQWPATLVQPVGSPLSLECTVEGTSNPNLYWYRQAAGRGLQLLFYSVGIGQISSEVPQNLSASRPQDRQFILSSKKLLLSDSGFYLCAWTSESWFNSPLHFGNGTRLTVT.

V gene TRBV21-1 combines with J gene TRBJ1-5; the table's D call of TRBD1 was not tested on the DNA. TRBV21-1 is labeled a pseudogene. The CDR3 extends over 14 amino acids. The CDR3 bases are TGTGCCAGCAGCAAGGGTCAGGGGGAGCAGCCCCAGCATTTT. Amino acids: CASSKGQGEQPQHF.

The sample holds a few counts of this clone. J is TRBJ1-6 and V is TRBV7-9; D possibly corresponds to TRBD1 (6 bases). Trimming removed 5 bases at V and 0 bases at J, with 17 bases between. The CDR3 contains 18 residues. Germline loops: CDR1 SEHNR, CDR2 FQNEAQ (reference sequence). The DNA for the CDR3 is TGTGCCAGCAGCAGTACAGGGCGTAGGAGCTCCTATAATTCACCCCTCCACTTT. The encoded protein is CASSSTGRRSSYNSPLHF.

V usage is TRBV5-4 and J usage is TRBJ1-2, with 8 bases that match TRBD1. Unmatched junction bases numbered 5, after V lost 1 base and J lost 0 bases. Germline assignment: CDR1 SGHNT and CDR2 YYREEE (reference sequence). There are 16 residues in the CDR3. CDR3 in amino acids: CASSLPTGAANYGYTF. The CDR3 nucleotides read TGTGCCAGCAGCTTGCCGACAGGGGCGGCTAACTATGGCTACACCTTC.

In its sample, this clone was seen a few times. This chain joins TRBV5-1 and TRBJ1-2; 9 bases align to TRBD1. Germline CDR1 and CDR2: SGHRS and YFSETQ. The V gene end was trimmed by 6 bases and the J gene end by 5 bases; junction bases not matched to a gene: 5. The CDR3 length is 13 residues. The CDR3 protein is CASTGQGYYGYTF. CDR3 DNA sequence: TGCGCCAGCACGGGACAGGGTTATTATGGCTACACCTTC.

J is TRBJ2-3 and V is TRBV5-1, with TRBD2 identical over 10 bases. This CDR3 region has 15 residues. V lost 2 bases, J lost 5 bases, and 5 bases stayed unmatched. The germline V gene encodes CDR1 SGHRS and CDR2 YFSETQ. CDR3 region: CASSFQRGGLDTQYF. The CDR3 DNA follows: TGCGCCAGCAGCTTTCAGCGGGGGGGCTTAGATACGCAGTATTTT.

The chain couples TRBV5-4 to TRBJ1-1, with D possibly being TRBD1 (6 bases). Germline loops: CDR1 SGHNT, CDR2 YYREEE (reference sequence). The CDR3 contains 14 residues. Trimming left V 0 bases short and J 0 bases short, with 6 bases between. In DNA, the CDR3 is TGTGCCAGCAGCTTGGGGGACATGAACACTGAAGCTTTCTTT. This translates into CASSLGDMNTEAFF.

The chain uses TRBV7-9 and TRBJ2-5, with a tentative D call TRBD2 (6 bases). CDR1 and CDR2 from the germline V gene are SEHNR and FQNEAQ (reference sequence). Trimming took 0 bases from V and 5 from J, leaving 10 bases between them. CDR3 length: 14 residues. In DNA, the CDR3 is TGTGCCAGCAGCTTAGCGCGAGGAGGGGAGACCCAGTACTTC. This gives the protein CASSLARGGETQYF.

This chain uses TRBV9 with TRBJ1-4; 8 bases line up with TRBD1. The germline CDR1 and CDR2 sequences are SGDLS and YYNGEE. The CDR3 is made up of 14 amino acids. The trim removed 3 bases at V and 8 bases at J, leaving 6 bases unmatched. CDR3 bases: TGTGCCAGCAGCGGGACAGGGATCGGCGAAAAACTGTTTTTT. It is translated as CASSGTGIGEKLFF.

The chain carries TRBV7-2 and TRBJ2-5; 16 bases agree with TRBD2. Per germline, CDR1 SGHTA and CDR2 FQGNSA. The V gene end was trimmed by 0 bases and the J gene end by 6 bases; junction bases not matched to a gene: 16. This CDR3 spans 21 amino acids. The CDR3 DNA follows: TGTGCCAGCAGCTTAGCATACGGGGGACTAGCGGGAGGGCCCCGGGGGCAGACCCAGTACTTC. Its translation: CASSLAYGGLAGGPRGQTQYF. The whole variable domain, remainder taken from reference TRBV7-2 and TRBJ2-5, is GAGVSQSPSNKVTEKGKDVELRCDPISGHTALYWYRQSLGQGLEFLIYFQGNSAPDKSGLPSDRFSAERTGGSVSTLTIQRTQQEDSAVYLCASSLAYGGLAGGPRGQTQYFGPGTRLLVL.

The chain employs TRBV10-3 and TRBJ2-7; TRBD1 might be the D (6 bases). The CDR3 runs to 14 residues. The germline V and J ends were trimmed by 4 bases and 3 bases, with 13 bases remaining between them. Germline-derived CDR1 and CDR2 are ENHRY and SYGVKD. The CDR3 sequence is CAISVGGQFYEQYF. The CDR3 DNA reads as TGTGCCATCAGTGTCGGAGGACAGTTCTACGAGCAGTACTTC.

The CDR3 here is CASSQASGTGYNEKLFF. As DNA, the CDR3 is TGCGCCAGCAGCCAGGCTTCAGGGACAGGGTATAATGAAAAACTGTTTTTT. The rearrangement joins TRBV4-3 to TRBJ1-4; 9 nucleotides agree with TRBD1. Germline CDR1 LGHNA, CDR2 YSLEER. The V segment lost 3 bases and the J segment 4 bases; nucleotides outside the gene matches: 9. The CDR3 runs to 17 residues.

V is TRBV30 and J is TRBJ1-4; 9 bases map to TRBD1. CDR1 and CDR2 (germline): GTSNPN, SVGIG (reference sequence). V lost 0 bases and J lost 11; bases outside the gene matches: 4. The CDR3 has 13 amino acids. CDR3 nucleotide sequence: TGTGCCTGGAGTGTACAGGGGGCAGCGAAACTGTTTTTT. Its protein product is CAWSVQGAAKLFF.

The chain has TRBV19 and TRBJ2-3, with TRBD2 matching 7 bases. V lost 6 bases to trimming and J lost 4 bases; unmatched junction nucleotides: 7. Per the germline V gene, CDR1 is LNHDA and CDR2 is SQIVND (reference sequence). The CDR3 is 14 residues long. The CDR3 DNA sequence: TGTGCCAGTAGACCACGGGGGGACTCAGATACGCAGTATTTT. This translates into CASRPRGDSDTQYF.

This clone was detected once. The chain recombines TRBV14 with TRBJ2-6, with D possibly matching TRBD1 (7 bases). The germline CDR1 and CDR2 sequences are SGHDN and FVKESK. The CDR3 extends over 17 amino acids. V was trimmed by 2 bases and J by 4 bases, leaving 15 bases between them. CDR3 sequence: CASSQIQGGGGANVLTF. The DNA of the CDR3 is TGTGCCAGCAGCCAAATTCAGGGGGGAGGAGGGGCCAACGTCCTGACTTTC.

A few counts support this clone. The chain carries TRBV7-2 and TRBJ1-1, with D hard to call. In germline, CDR1 is SGHTA, CDR2 FQGNSA. V was clipped by 4 bases and J by 4 bases, with 13 bases between them. This CDR3 is 14 amino acids long. DNA for the CDR3: TGTGCCAGCAGCTCAAGTGTTGCGGGCACTGAAGCTTTCTTT. It yields the protein CASSSSVAGTEAFF.